This TCR beta chain derives from a study of T cell changes during pregnancy in multiple sclerosis. V was cut by 1 base and J by 6 bases, with 13 bases left in between. The V gene's germline CDR1 is SQVTM and CDR2 ANQGSEA. The CDR3 is 13 residues long. Profiling relied on immunoSEQ multiplex PCR, and the TCRdb table lists in-frame clones only, not all of them. Of some 44,000 clones in the sample, roughly 92% were seen once. The sample was CD4+ T cells from peripheral blood mononuclear cells, taken in the third trimester of pregnancy. The rearrangement links TRBV29-1 to TRBJ2-7; the D gene is possibly TRBD1 (7 bases). The clonotype was recovered from a female donor with multiple sclerosis, enrolled in a pregnancy study. The CDR3 reads CSVEVRQGGEQYF. The CDR3 DNA follows: TGCAGCGTTGAAGTAAGGCAGGGGGGCGAGCAGTACTTC.